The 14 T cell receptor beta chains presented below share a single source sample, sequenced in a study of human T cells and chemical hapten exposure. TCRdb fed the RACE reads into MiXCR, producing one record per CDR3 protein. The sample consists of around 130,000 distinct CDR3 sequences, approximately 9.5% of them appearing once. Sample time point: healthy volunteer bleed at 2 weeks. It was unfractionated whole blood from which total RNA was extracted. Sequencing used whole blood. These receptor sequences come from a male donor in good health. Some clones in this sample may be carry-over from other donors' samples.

The CDR3 region is CSADSSYEQYF. DNA of the CDR3: TGCAGTGCGGACAGTTCCTACGAGCAGTACTTC. This chain joins TRBV20-1 and TRBJ2-7; D might be TRBD1 (6 bases). CDR3 size: 11 residues. Trimming stripped 6 bases from V and 1 base from J, with 7 bases between. Germline V gene sequence: CDR1 DFQATT, CDR2 SNEGSKA (reference sequence).

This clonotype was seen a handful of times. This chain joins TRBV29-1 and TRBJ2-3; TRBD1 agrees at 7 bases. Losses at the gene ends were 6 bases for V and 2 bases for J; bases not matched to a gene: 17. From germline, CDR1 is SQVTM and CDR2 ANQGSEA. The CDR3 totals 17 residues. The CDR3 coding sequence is TGCAGCGTAGACCAATTACAGGGGACCACTTACACAGATACGCAGTATTTT. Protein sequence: CSVDQLQGTTYTDTQYF.

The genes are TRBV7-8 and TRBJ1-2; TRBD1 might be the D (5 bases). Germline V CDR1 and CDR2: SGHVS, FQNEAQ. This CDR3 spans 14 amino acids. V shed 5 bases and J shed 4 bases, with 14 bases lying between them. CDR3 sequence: CASSGTTDIYGYTF. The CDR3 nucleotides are TGTGCCAGCAGCGGAACGACAGACATCTATGGCTACACCTTC.

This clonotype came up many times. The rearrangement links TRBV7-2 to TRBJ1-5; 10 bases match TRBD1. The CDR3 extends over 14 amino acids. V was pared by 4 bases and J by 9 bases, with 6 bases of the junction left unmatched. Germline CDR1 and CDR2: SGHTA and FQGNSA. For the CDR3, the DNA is TGTGCCAGCAGCTACCCGGGACAGGGGAGGCCCCAGCATTTT. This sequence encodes CASSYPGQGRPQHF. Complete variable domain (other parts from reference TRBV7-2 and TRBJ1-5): GAGVSQSPSNKVTEKGKDVELRCDPISGHTALYWYRQSLGQGLEFLIYFQGNSAPDKSGLPSDRFSAERTGGSVSTLTIQRTQQEDSAVYLCASSYPGQGRPQHFGDGTRLSIL.

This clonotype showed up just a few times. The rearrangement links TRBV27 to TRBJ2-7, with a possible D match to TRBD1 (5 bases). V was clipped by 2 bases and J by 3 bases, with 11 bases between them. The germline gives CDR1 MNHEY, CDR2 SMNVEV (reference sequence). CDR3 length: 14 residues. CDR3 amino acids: CASSLSRALYEQYF. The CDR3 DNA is TGTGCCAGCAGTTTAAGCAGGGCCCTCTACGAGCAGTACTTC.

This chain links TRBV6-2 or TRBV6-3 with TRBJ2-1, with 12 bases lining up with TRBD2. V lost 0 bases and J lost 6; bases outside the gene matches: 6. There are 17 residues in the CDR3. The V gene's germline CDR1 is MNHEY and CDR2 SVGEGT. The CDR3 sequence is CASSYSTSGGPRNEQFF. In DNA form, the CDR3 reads TGTGCCAGCAGTTACTCCACTAGCGGGGGGCCCCGCAATGAGCAGTTCTTC.

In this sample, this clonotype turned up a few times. CDR3 DNA: TGTGCCAGCAGCTTCGGGTCTGGCAGCGAGCAGTACTTC. Residues: CASSFGSGSEQYF. The V and J genes are TRBV13 and TRBJ2-7; D is unresolved. Germline-derived CDR1 and CDR2 are PRHDT and FYEKMQ (reference sequence). With 3 bases removed from V and 6 bases from J, the gap between germline ends came to 12 bases. The CDR3 loop spans 13 amino acids.

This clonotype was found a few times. CDR3 coding DNA: TGTGCCAGCAGTTTCCCATCTAGCGGGAGGATCGTAACGCAGTATTTT. It encodes CASSFPSSGRIVTQYF. The chain uses TRBV12-3 or TRBV12-4 and TRBJ2-3; 11 bases align to TRBD2. J lost 9 bases, V lost 3 bases, and 11 bases had no gene match. The CDR3 consists of 16 residues.

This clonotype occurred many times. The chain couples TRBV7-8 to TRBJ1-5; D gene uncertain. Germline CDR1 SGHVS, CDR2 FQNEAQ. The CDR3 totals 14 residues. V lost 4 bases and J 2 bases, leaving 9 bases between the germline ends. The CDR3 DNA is TGTGCCAGCAGCTCTAAGCTCGGCAATCAGCCCCAGCATTTT. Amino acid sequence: CASSSKLGNQPQHF.

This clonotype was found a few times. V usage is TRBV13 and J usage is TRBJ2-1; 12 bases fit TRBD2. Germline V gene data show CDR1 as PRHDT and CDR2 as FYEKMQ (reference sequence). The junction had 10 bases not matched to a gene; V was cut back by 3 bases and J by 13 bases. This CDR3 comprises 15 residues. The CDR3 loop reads CASSLGTSGLGLQFF. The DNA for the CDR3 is TGTGCCAGCAGCTTGGGGACTAGCGGGCTAGGGCTTCAGTTCTTC.

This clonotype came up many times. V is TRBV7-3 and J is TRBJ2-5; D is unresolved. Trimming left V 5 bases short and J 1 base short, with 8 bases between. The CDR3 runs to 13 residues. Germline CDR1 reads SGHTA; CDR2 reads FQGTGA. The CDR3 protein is CASSPRFQETQYF. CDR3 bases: TGTGCCAGCAGCCCCAGGTTCCAAGAGACCCAGTACTTC.

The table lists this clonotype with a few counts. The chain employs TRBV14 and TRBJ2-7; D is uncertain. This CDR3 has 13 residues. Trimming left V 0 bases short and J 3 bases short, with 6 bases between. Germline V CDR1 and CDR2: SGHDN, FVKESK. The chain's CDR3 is CASSQESGYEQYF. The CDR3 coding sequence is TGTGCCAGCAGCCAAGAATCTGGCTACGAGCAGTACTTC.

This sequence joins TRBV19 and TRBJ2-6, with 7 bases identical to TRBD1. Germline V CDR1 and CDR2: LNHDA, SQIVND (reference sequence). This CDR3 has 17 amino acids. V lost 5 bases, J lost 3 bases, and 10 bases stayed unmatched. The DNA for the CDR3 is TGTGCCAGTAGTGATGGACAGGACGGCCTTGGGGCCAACGTCCTGACTTTC. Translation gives CASSDGQDGLGANVLTF.

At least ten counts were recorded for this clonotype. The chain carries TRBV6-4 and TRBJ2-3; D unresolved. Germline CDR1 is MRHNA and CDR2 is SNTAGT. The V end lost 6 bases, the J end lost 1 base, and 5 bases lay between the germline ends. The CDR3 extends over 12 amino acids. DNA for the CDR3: TGTGCCAGCAGCCAGGGCACAGATACGCAGTATTTT. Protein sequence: CASSQGTDTQYF.